What follows is one TCR beta chain and its context. The sample comes from a study of T cell repertoires in ileal Crohn's disease. CDR1 and CDR2 (germline): LNHDA, SQIVND (reference sequence). The CDR3 has 14 amino acids. Trimming left V 6 bases short and J 7 bases short, with 18 bases between. This table comes from immunoSEQ multiplex PCR, and its TCRdb copy is limited to in-frame clones, with some not included. The sample has roughly 4,700 clones, around 83% seen once. The chain is built from TRBV19 and TRBJ1-2; D may be TRBD1 (6 bases). The sequenced material came from ileal tissue. The sequence was collected from an adult with Crohn's disease. The CDR3 spells CASSQRQGMVGYTF. The DNA for the CDR3 is TGTGCCAGTAGCCAGCGCCAGGGGATGGTTGGCTACACCTTC.